The rows below give T cell receptor beta chains drawn from one sample of a study of blood T cell repertoires in COVID-19. Some clones are missing from TCRdb's copy, which holds only in-frame ones; the method was immunoSEQ multiplex PCR. Seen here are hundreds of thousands of clones, roughly 80% observed once, and the top ten hold under 3%. Sequencing was done on a sample of peripheral blood. These receptors were collected from a woman between 35 and 50 years old with active or convalescent COVID-19. Both conserved end residues are part of each CDR3. The order of the fields is D gene, J gene, V gene, clone size, CDR3 DNA, CDR3 protein. A D gene is named only where the DNA matches it firmly. Rows give clone size only sometimes, using once, few, many, or a class for an expanded clone.

d_gene: TRBD1
j_gene: TRBJ1-3
v_gene: TRBV7-9
abundance: .
CDR3nt: TGTGCCAGCAGGGAACAGGGGGCTTCTGGAAACACCATATATTTT
CDR3aa: CASREQGASGNTIYF

d_gene: .
j_gene: TRBJ2-7
v_gene: TRBV7-9
abundance: .
CDR3nt: TGTGCCAGCAGTCCGCAGGGCCCCTACGAGCAGTACTTC
CDR3aa: CASSPQGPYEQYF

d_gene: .
j_gene: TRBJ1-1
v_gene: TRBV7-8
abundance: few
CDR3nt: TGTGCCAGCAGGACCACAGGTTTCACTGAAGCTTTCTTT
CDR3aa: CASRTTGFTEAFF

d_gene: TRBD1
j_gene: TRBJ1-5
v_gene: TRBV18
abundance: .
CDR3nt: TGTGCCAGCTCACCAGATCAGGGGGTTAGCAATCAGCCCCAGCATTTT
CDR3aa: CASSPDQGVSNQPQHF

d_gene: .
j_gene: TRBJ2-1
v_gene: TRBV4-3
abundance: .
CDR3nt: TGCGCCAGCAGCCAAGTCTTGTACAATGAGCAGTTCTTC
CDR3aa: CASSQVLYNEQFF

d_gene: .
j_gene: TRBJ2-3
v_gene: TRBV28
abundance: .
CDR3nt: TGTGCCAGCAGCCAACGGTGGGGGGGGGCCACAGATACGCAGTATTTT
CDR3aa: CASSQRWGGATDTQYF

d_gene: .
j_gene: TRBJ2-3
v_gene: TRBV6-5
abundance: .
CDR3nt: TGTGCCAGCAGTTACAGGGGTACAGATACGCAGTATTTT
CDR3aa: CASSYRGTDTQYF

d_gene: TRBD2
j_gene: TRBJ2-3
v_gene: TRBV27
abundance: .
CDR3nt: TGTGCCAGCAGTTTATGGCCGGGACTAGCGGGAGGTCTGGCAGATACGCAGTATTTT
CDR3aa: CASSLWPGLAGGLADTQYF

d_gene: TRBD1
j_gene: TRBJ1-1
v_gene: TRBV5-1
abundance: .
CDR3nt: TGCGCCAGCAGCTCGACAGGGATGACTGAAGCTTTCTTT
CDR3aa: CASSSTGMTEAFF

d_gene: TRBD1
j_gene: TRBJ2-5
v_gene: TRBV7-3
abundance: .
CDR3nt: TGTGCCAGCAGCCTTACAGGGGGATCCGAGACCCAGTACTTC
CDR3aa: CASSLTGGSETQYF

d_gene: .
j_gene: TRBJ1-5
v_gene: TRBV28
abundance: .
CDR3nt: TGTGCCAGCAGTCTCCCCGGAAAGCGGGGGCAGCCCCAGCATTTT
CDR3aa: CASSLPGKRGQPQHF

d_gene: TRBD1
j_gene: TRBJ1-4
v_gene: TRBV4-1
abundance: .
CDR3nt: TGCGCCAGCAGCCGCGGGACAGGGAGTTTATACCTGTTTTTT
CDR3aa: CASSRGTGSLYLFF

d_gene: TRBD1
j_gene: TRBJ1-6
v_gene: TRBV9
abundance: .
CDR3nt: TGTGCCAGCAGCCTGACTGGGACAGGGGGCGGTTCACCCCTCCACTTT
CDR3aa: CASSLTGTGGGSPLHF

d_gene: .
j_gene: TRBJ2-5
v_gene: TRBV18
abundance: .
CDR3nt: TGTGCCAGCTCACCACCGGCCGGGGAGCCGTACCAAGAGACCCAGTACTTC
CDR3aa: CASSPPAGEPYQETQYF

d_gene: .
j_gene: TRBJ2-1
v_gene: TRBV10-1
abundance: .
CDR3nt: TGCGCCAGCAGTGAGTCGGCAGGATCCAATGAGCAGTTCTTC
CDR3aa: CASSESAGSNEQFF

d_gene: TRBD2
j_gene: TRBJ2-3
v_gene: TRBV27
abundance: .
CDR3nt: TGTGCCAGCAGTATTGGGATCGGGGGGAGGTGGGATTTT
CDR3aa: CASSIGIGGRWDF

d_gene: .
j_gene: TRBJ1-3
v_gene: TRBV4-2
abundance: once
CDR3nt: TGTGCCAGCAGCCGACTGGGGGACATCTCTGGAAACACCATATATTTT
CDR3aa: CASSRLGDISGNTIYF

d_gene: TRBD1
j_gene: TRBJ1-1
v_gene: TRBV6-5
abundance: .
CDR3nt: TGTGCCAGCAGAGGACAGGGAAAGAACACTGAAGCTTTCTTT
CDR3aa: CASRGQGKNTEAFF

d_gene: TRBD1
j_gene: TRBJ1-6
v_gene: TRBV9
abundance: .
CDR3nt: TGTGCCAGCAGCGCCGGGACAGGTCATAATTCACCCCTCCACTTT
CDR3aa: CASSAGTGHNSPLHF

d_gene: TRBD1
j_gene: TRBJ1-5
v_gene: TRBV6-5
abundance: once
CDR3nt: TGTGCCAGCAGTCCGGACAGGTCCGGATTTCAGCCCCAGCATTTT
CDR3aa: CASSPDRSGFQPQHF

d_gene: .
j_gene: TRBJ1-1
v_gene: TRBV18
abundance: once
CDR3nt: TGTGCCAGCTCACCGCCTAATCCCACTGAAGCTTTCTTT
CDR3aa: CASSPPNPTEAFF

d_gene: .
j_gene: TRBJ1-1
v_gene: TRBV29-1
abundance: .
CDR3nt: TGCAGCGTTGCGGCGGGGAGCACTGAAGCTTTCTTT
CDR3aa: CSVAAGSTEAFF

d_gene: TRBD2
j_gene: TRBJ2-5
v_gene: TRBV5-1
abundance: .
CDR3nt: TGCGCCAGCAGCTTCTTAGCGGGGGGGCAAGAGACCCAGTACTTC
CDR3aa: CASSFLAGGQETQYF

d_gene: .
j_gene: TRBJ2-1
v_gene: TRBV5-1
abundance: .
CDR3nt: TGCGCCAGCAGCTTGGTTCCTCAACAGAGCTCCTACAATGAGCAGTTCTTC
CDR3aa: CASSLVPQQSSYNEQFF

d_gene: TRBD2
j_gene: TRBJ2-5
v_gene: TRBV6-2/TRBV6-3
abundance: .
CDR3nt: TGTGCCAGCAGTTACTCGAGTCTGCGGGAGGAACCTTCCGAGCACTTC
CDR3aa: CASSYSSLREEPSEHF

d_gene: .
j_gene: TRBJ2-4
v_gene: TRBV29-1
abundance: .
CDR3nt: TGCAGCGTTGCAGGGGCTGGAGTCATTCAGTACTTC
CDR3aa: CSVAGAGVIQYF

d_gene: TRBD1
j_gene: TRBJ1-1
v_gene: TRBV11-3
abundance: .
CDR3nt: TGTGCCAGCAGCTTCGGACAGGGGACAATGGACACTGAAGCTTTCTTT
CDR3aa: CASSFGQGTMDTEAFF

d_gene: TRBD1
j_gene: TRBJ1-2
v_gene: TRBV4-1
abundance: .
CDR3nt: TGCGCCAGCAGCCCTGGACAGGGGGCCTTTAACTATGGCTACACCTTC
CDR3aa: CASSPGQGAFNYGYTF

d_gene: .
j_gene: TRBJ1-2
v_gene: TRBV30
abundance: .
CDR3nt: TGTGCCTGGAGTGTACAAGGGTGGGGCAGCAAATATGGCTACACCTTC
CDR3aa: CAWSVQGWGSKYGYTF

d_gene: .
j_gene: TRBJ1-6
v_gene: TRBV18
abundance: .
CDR3nt: TGTGCCAGCTCACCACAGGGGTCGGATTCACCCCTCCACTTT
CDR3aa: CASSPQGSDSPLHF

d_gene: TRBD1
j_gene: TRBJ2-7
v_gene: TRBV28
abundance: .
CDR3nt: TGTGCCAGCAGCCTAGGGGACAGGGTAACGGACGAGCAGTACTTC
CDR3aa: CASSLGDRVTDEQYF

d_gene: TRBD1
j_gene: TRBJ1-1
v_gene: TRBV6-5
abundance: .
CDR3nt: TGTGCCAGCAGACGGGACAGGGGTGAAGCTTTCTTT
CDR3aa: CASRRDRGEAFF

d_gene: .
j_gene: TRBJ2-2
v_gene: TRBV19
abundance: many
CDR3nt: TGTGCCAGTAGTATTCCCCAGGTCAGGTTGGGCGGGGAGCTGTTTTTT
CDR3aa: CASSIPQVRLGGELFF

d_gene: TRBD2
j_gene: TRBJ2-1
v_gene: TRBV9
abundance: .
CDR3nt: TGTGCCAGCAGCGTTGGGCTAGCGGGATTCTACAATGAGCAGTTCTTC
CDR3aa: CASSVGLAGFYNEQFF

d_gene: TRBD2
j_gene: TRBJ2-3
v_gene: TRBV7-9
abundance: once
CDR3nt: TGTGCCAGCAGCTTAACTAGCGGGGGAACAGATACGCAGTATTTT
CDR3aa: CASSLTSGGTDTQYF

d_gene: TRBD2
j_gene: TRBJ2-1
v_gene: TRBV5-6
abundance: .
CDR3nt: TGTGCCAGCAGCTCCTGGTCGGGCGGTAGCGGGGGGTCGGTCAATGAGCAGTTCTTC
CDR3aa: CASSSWSGGSGGSVNEQFF

d_gene: .
j_gene: TRBJ1-4
v_gene: TRBV19
abundance: .
CDR3nt: TGTGCCAGTAGTATAGATTCTTTTCCGCAGGGTGGCGAAAAACTGTTTTTT
CDR3aa: CASSIDSFPQGGEKLFF

d_gene: TRBD1
j_gene: TRBJ2-2
v_gene: TRBV30
abundance: .
CDR3nt: TGTGCCTGGGATCCCGGGACAGGGTTGACCGGGGAGCTGTTTTTT
CDR3aa: CAWDPGTGLTGELFF

d_gene: TRBD2
j_gene: TRBJ2-7
v_gene: TRBV11-3
abundance: .
CDR3nt: TGTGCCAGCAGCTTAGTAGCGGGGTCGGAGCAGTACTTC
CDR3aa: CASSLVAGSEQYF

d_gene: .
j_gene: TRBJ2-3
v_gene: TRBV6-6
abundance: .
CDR3nt: TGTGCCAGCACCCCCGGGAGTGCAGATACGCAGTATTTT
CDR3aa: CASTPGSADTQYF

d_gene: TRBD1
j_gene: TRBJ1-1
v_gene: TRBV28
abundance: .
CDR3nt: TGTGCCAGCAGAGGTAGGACAGGCACTGAAGCTTTCTTT
CDR3aa: CASRGRTGTEAFF

d_gene: .
j_gene: TRBJ2-1
v_gene: TRBV27
abundance: .
CDR3nt: TGTGCCAGCAGTTTATCCCTCAGCTCCTACAATGAGCAGTTCTTC
CDR3aa: CASSLSLSSYNEQFF

d_gene: TRBD2
j_gene: TRBJ2-3
v_gene: TRBV3-1/TRBV3-2
abundance: .
CDR3nt: TGTGCCAGCAGCCCTCGACTAGCGGGAGATGGCACAGATACGCAGTATTTT
CDR3aa: CASSPRLAGDGTDTQYF

d_gene: TRBD1
j_gene: TRBJ1-5
v_gene: TRBV28
abundance: few
CDR3nt: TGTGCCAGCAGTTTATGGACAGGGGATAATCAGCCCCAGCATTTT
CDR3aa: CASSLWTGDNQPQHF

d_gene: .
j_gene: TRBJ1-1
v_gene: TRBV6-5
abundance: .
CDR3nt: TGTGCCAGCAGAATAAACTTGAACACTGAAGCTTTCTTT
CDR3aa: CASRINLNTEAFF

d_gene: TRBD2
j_gene: TRBJ2-1
v_gene: TRBV19
abundance: .
CDR3nt: TGTGCCAGTAGTTTCGAGACTAGCAAGCAGTTCTTC
CDR3aa: CASSFETSKQFF

d_gene: .
j_gene: TRBJ1-5
v_gene: TRBV21-1
abundance: .
CDR3nt: TGTGCCAGCACCTGTAGGAGGGCGGGGCAGCCCCAGCATTTT
CDR3aa: CASTCRRAGQPQHF

d_gene: .
j_gene: TRBJ2-7
v_gene: TRBV14
abundance: .
CDR3nt: TGTGCCAGCAGCCGGGTCACGGGGGTCGGCTACGAGCAGTACTTC
CDR3aa: CASSRVTGVGYEQYF

d_gene: TRBD1
j_gene: TRBJ1-1
v_gene: TRBV18
abundance: .
CDR3nt: TGTGCCAGCTCGCGGGTCCGAGGACAGGGAGGGTTAAACACTGAAGCTTTCTTT
CDR3aa: CASSRVRGQGGLNTEAFF

d_gene: .
j_gene: TRBJ2-7
v_gene: TRBV6-6
abundance: .
CDR3nt: TGTGCTACTCAGCCGGTGGACATTCAGCCCTACGAGCAGTACTTC
CDR3aa: CATQPVDIQPYEQYF

d_gene: TRBD1
j_gene: TRBJ2-1
v_gene: TRBV5-5
abundance: .
CDR3nt: TGTGCCAGCAGCTCGAACCCCCGCAGGGGGCAGGATGAGCAGTTCTTC
CDR3aa: CASSSNPRRGQDEQFF